This TCR beta chain was profiled in a study of cytomegalovirus exposure and HLA in healthy donors. Overall study results and limits: The investigators catalogued 164 TCR beta chains as cytomegalovirus-associated. Productive rates of about 87% or about 30% were seen for most TCR beta V segments in an earlier analysis. Researchers reported from a later analysis that most CMV-associated TCR beta chains appeared HLA-restricted.

The PCR had 60 Vbeta and 13 Jbeta primers. TCRdb's copy holds only in-frame clones and misses some; the assay was immunoSEQ multiplex PCR. The table lists about 130,000 clones. The CDR3 runs to 11 residues. From germline, CDR1 is MNHEY and CDR2 SMNVEV (reference sequence). Regarding this clone: Its antigen is currently unknown.

Those who donated were healthy bone marrow donors. The sequenced material came from PBMCs. The chain is built from TRBV27 and TRBJ1-2; the match to TRBD1 covers 9 bases. This TCR derives from a woman in her sixties or seventies in good health and CMV-seronegative. CDR3 sequence (DNA): TGTGCTACCGGGACAGGGAACGTCTACACCTTC. Translated: CATGTGNVYTF.